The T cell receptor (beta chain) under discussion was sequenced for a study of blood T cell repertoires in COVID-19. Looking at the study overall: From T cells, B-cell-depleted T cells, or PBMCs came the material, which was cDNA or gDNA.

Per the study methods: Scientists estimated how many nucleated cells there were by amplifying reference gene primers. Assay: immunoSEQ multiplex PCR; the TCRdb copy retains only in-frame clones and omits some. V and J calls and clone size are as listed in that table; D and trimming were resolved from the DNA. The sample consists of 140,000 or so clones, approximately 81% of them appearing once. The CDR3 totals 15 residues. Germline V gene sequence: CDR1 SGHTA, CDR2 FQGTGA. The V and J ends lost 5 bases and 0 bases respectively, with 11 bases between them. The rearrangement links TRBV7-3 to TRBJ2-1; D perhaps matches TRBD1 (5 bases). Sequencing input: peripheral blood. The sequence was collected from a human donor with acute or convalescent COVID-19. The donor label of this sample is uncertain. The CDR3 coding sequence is TGTGCCAGCAGCCTGGACATAAGCTCCTACAATGAGCAGTTCTTC. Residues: CASSLDISSYNEQFF.